This T cell receptor (beta chain) is from a study of T cell repertoires in cytomegalovirus infection (dated by TCRdb to about 2019). About the investigation overall: Alongside well-studied HLA-B-restricted epitopes, the peptide stimulations were aimed at recently identified HLA-C-restricted CMV epitopes, whose presentation resists viral immunomodulation. The HLA type of each donor mattered for the analysis, because public TCR beta signatures pointed to carriage of CMV infection along with the matching HLA type.

In the case of this clonotype: No antigen is known for it. There are no base qualities to consult, and no much larger clone falls within one base.

Its CDR3 holds 17 amino acids, cysteine through phenylalanine. Only the CDR3 DNA stays, 51 bases, in frame from base 1. Taken from the germline V gene, the CDR1 and CDR2 loops are SGHRS and YFSETQ. Trimming removed 4 bases from V and 7 bases from J; the gene matches leave 14 bases unexplained. Sample treatment or condition, as interpreted from the label and publication: in vitro stimulation with specific CMV peptide epitopes to enrich CMV-specific T cells. Broad study findings and their caveats: Carriers of CMV infection plus the relevant HLA type were discriminated by the cumulative frequency of public TCR beta family members in the study cohort and in an independent roughly 370-donor cohort. The ex vivo response was dominated by HLA-C-restricted CMV-specific TCR beta clonotypes, and the single most frequent clonotype in two of eight donors was supplied by these HLA-C-restricted clonotypes.

The sample was run on an Illumina HiSeq 1500. TCRdb applied fastp at Q25 and MiXCR to the public reads, then kept only in-frame beta chains. Each record represents a unique CDR3 protein, reported with the most common genes and DNA among its rows. This sample comprises 650,000 to 850,000 distinct CDR3 sequences, just under 30% of them detected only once. The ten largest clones take up around 12% of the sample. The sequence was collected from a human donor in good health (CMV status not recorded). Some clones in this sample may be carry-over from other donors' samples. The input for sequencing was cultured CD8+ T cells from PBMCs, taken from culture after CMV antigen stimulation. Recombination linked TRBV5-1 to TRBJ2-1; the central 10 bases match TRBD1. The CDR3 protein sequence reads: CASSPGTGAGFGNEQFF. The bases read TGCGCCAGCAGCCCCGGGACAGGGGCAGGCTTTGGAAATGAGCAGTTCTTC. The CDR3, completed at both ends by the reference TRBV5-1 and TRBJ2-1 genes, gives the full variable domain KAGVTQTPRYLIKTRGQQVTLSCSPISGHRSVSWYQQTPGQGLQFLFEYFSETQRNKGNFPGRFSGRQFSNSRSEMNVSTLELGDSALYLCASSPGTGAGFGNEQFFGPGTRLTVL.